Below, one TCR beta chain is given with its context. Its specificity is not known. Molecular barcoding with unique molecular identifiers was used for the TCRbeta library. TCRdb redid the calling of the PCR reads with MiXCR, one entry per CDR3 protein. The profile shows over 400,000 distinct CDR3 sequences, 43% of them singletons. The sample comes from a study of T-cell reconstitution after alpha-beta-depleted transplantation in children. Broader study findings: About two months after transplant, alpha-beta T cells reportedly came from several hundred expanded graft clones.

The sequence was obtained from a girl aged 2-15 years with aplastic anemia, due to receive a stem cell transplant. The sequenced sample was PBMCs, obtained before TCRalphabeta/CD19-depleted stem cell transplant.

The CDR3 DNA sequence: TGTGCCAGCAGTTTAACCCAGGGGGCCGAGCAGTACTTC. Residues: CASSLTQGAEQYF. The chain uses TRBV27 and TRBJ2-7; 8 nucleotides agree with TRBD1. The CDR3 spans 13 residues. V lost 2 bases to trimming and J lost 6 bases; unmatched junction nucleotides: 3. The germline gives CDR1 MNHEY, CDR2 SMNVEV (reference sequence).